This entry features one T cell receptor beta chain sequence. Its antigen is unidentified. Each CDR3 protein gets one entry after TCRdb re-called the RT-PCR reads with MiXCR. The sample has 450,000 to 600,000 distinct CDR3 sequences, less than 8% seen once; the top ten hold 10% to 15%. This sample was included in a study of response to subunit inactivated influenza vaccine. General study results and limits: Each seasonal influenza vaccination recruits few new T cells, the authors suggested.

Sequences were derived from PBMCs from blood, sampled roughly 24 months after vaccination. The sequence came from a man between 50 and 69 years old who received an inactivated influenza vaccine.

CDR3 amino acids: CAISVDGLNTEAFF. CDR3 DNA sequence: TGTGCCATCAGCGTCGACGGCCTGAACACTGAAGCTTTCTTT. The chain recombines TRBV10-3 with TRBJ1-1; unclear D gene. The CDR3 length is 14 residues. Germline V gene sequence: CDR1 ENHRY, CDR2 SYGVKD. V was clipped by 6 bases and J by 0 bases, with 11 bases between them.